This T cell receptor (beta chain) was sequenced during a study of blood T cell repertoires in COVID-19. Across the study: Specimens from acute and convalescent COVID-19 originated in the United States, Italy and Spain. From T cells, B-cell-depleted T cells, or PBMCs came the material, which was cDNA or gDNA.

V dropped 3 bases and J dropped 7; count of bases not matched to a gene: 18. The germline CDR1 and CDR2 sequences are SGHNT and YYREEE (reference sequence). This CDR3 has 17 amino acids. Assay used: immunoSEQ multiplex PCR; TCRdb lists only in-frame clones, some missing. This sample has about 490,000 clones, with approximately 85% found just once. The J gene is TRBJ2-7, the V gene TRBV5-4; TRBD2 matches at 8 bases. The clonotype was recovered from a human donor in a cohort sampled during active COVID-19. Material: peripheral blood. The chain's CDR3 is CASSSEGGGRPPQEQYF. The DNA for the CDR3 is TGTGCCAGCAGCTCCGAGGGGGGCGGGAGGCCGCCGCAGGAGCAGTACTTC.